Listed here are 9 T cell receptor beta chains from one sample, sequenced in a study of T-cell reconstitution after alpha-beta-depleted transplantation in children. TCRbeta library preparation incorporated unique molecular identifiers. MiXCR, applied by TCRdb to the PCR reads, yields one record per CDR3 protein. Seen here are approximately 200,000 distinct CDR3 sequences, more than 12% observed once, and the top ten hold about 13%. Sequencing was performed on PBMCs from the stem cell graft donor, taken from the stem cell graft. These receptors originate from a human donor who donated a stem cell graft to a child with acute lymphoblastic leukemia.

Concerning this clonotype: The junction does not match germline at one end; this may be a read error. The V and J genes are TRBV18 and TRBJ1-3; no definite D call. The CDR3 runs 14 residues. Germline V gene data show CDR1 as KGHSH and CDR2 as LQKENI. The CDR3 reads CASSPLGSGNTIYF. CDR3 coding DNA: TGTGCCAGCTCCCCACTCGGCTCTGGAAACACCATATATTTT.

This clonotype was observed many times. The chain links TRBV12-3 or TRBV12-4 to TRBJ1-5; D is possibly TRBD1 (5 bases). Trimming stripped 3 bases from V and 4 bases from J, with 10 bases between. The CDR3 is 14 amino acids. CDR3 loop: CASSLRGPNQPQHF. In DNA, the CDR3 is TGTGCCAGCAGTTTGAGGGGTCCGAATCAGCCCCAGCATTTT.

This clonotype was counted at least ten times. The chain carries TRBV5-1 and TRBJ2-3; TRBD2 aligns across 9 bases. CDR1 and CDR2 (germline): SGHRS, YFSETQ. The CDR3 is made up of 14 amino acids. J lost 6 bases, V lost 3 bases, and 5 bases had no gene match. CDR3 sequence (DNA): TGCGCCAGCAGCTCCGGGACTAGCTTGGATACGCAGTATTTT. It codes for CASSSGTSLDTQYF.

The sample holds many counts of this clonotype. V usage is TRBV7-2 and J usage is TRBJ2-1, with D hard to call. CDR3 length equals 17 residues. V lost 4 bases to trimming and J lost 6 bases, with 22 bases between them. The germline gives CDR1 SGHTA, CDR2 FQGNSA. CDR3 nucleotide sequence: TGTGCCAGCAGCTCCCAACCAATATCCTCCCTTGGCAATGAGCAGTTCTTC. This gives the protein CASSSQPISSLGNEQFF.

V and J are TRBV4-2 and TRBJ2-1; the D call may be TRBD1 or TRBD2 (5 bases each). Per germline, CDR1 LGHNA and CDR2 YNFKEQ. V dropped 1 base and J dropped 9 bases, with 19 bases sitting between them. The CDR3 runs to 16 residues. The CDR3 is CASSQGLQGVRSEQFF. The CDR3 DNA is TGTGCCAGCAGCCAAGGTCTTCAGGGAGTTAGAAGTGAGCAGTTCTTC.

To note about this clonotype: This sequence may be a read error, since a much larger clone differs from it by one base. The chain carries TRBV27 and TRBJ1-1; maybe TRBD1 (5 bases). Looked up from germline, CDR1 is MNHEY and CDR2 is SMNVEV (reference sequence). The CDR3 loop spans 15 amino acids. The V end lost 3 bases, the J end lost 2 bases, and 13 bases lay between the germline ends. The CDR3 loop reads CASSLGVAINTEAFF. In DNA form, the CDR3 reads TGTGCCAGCAGTTTGGGGGTGGCTATAAACACTGAAGCTTTCTTT.

J is TRBJ2-7 and V is TRBV11-2; TRBD1 aligns across 9 bases. The CDR3 totals 14 residues. Trimming removed 7 bases from V and 7 bases from J; junction bases left unmatched: 11. Germline loops: CDR1 SGHAT, CDR2 FQNNGV. The CDR3: CASKPGQGSWEQYF. The CDR3 DNA is TGTGCCAGCAAACCCGGACAGGGGTCTTGGGAGCAGTACTTC.

There are a few counts of this clonotype. The chain combines TRBV11-2 with TRBJ2-7, with D maybe TRBD2 (5 bases). Germline CDR1 is SGHAT and CDR2 is FQNNGV. The length of the CDR3 is 14 residues. The V end was cut by 6 bases, the J end by 7 bases, with 19 bases between. This chain's CDR3 is CASSTRRAVGEQYF. The DNA for the CDR3 is TGTGCCAGCAGTACCCGGCGGGCGGTGGGGGAGCAGTACTTC.

V gene TRBV5-1 combines with J gene TRBJ2-2; TRBD2 matches at 8 bases. V trimming: 4 bases; J trimming: 4 bases; junction bases outside the gene matches: 3. The CDR3 has 14 amino acids. Germline lookup yields CDR1 SGHRS and CDR2 YFSETQ. The CDR3, as DNA: TGCGCCAGCAGCCCCGGGGGGGTCACCGGGGAGCTGTTTTTT. Encoded protein: CASSPGGVTGELFF.